Below are 17 T cell receptor beta chains sequenced from a single sample in a study of blood T cell repertoires in COVID-19. Repertoires were generated with immunoSEQ multiplex PCR, while TCRdb's copy carries only in-frame clones and drops some. The table has a few hundred thousand clones, around 92% seen once. Material for sequencing was peripheral blood. These receptor sequences come from a man between 18 and 29 years old who had recovered from COVID-19.

The chain uses TRBV9 and TRBJ1-6, with D possibly being TRBD1 (6 bases). The CDR3 loop spans 16 amino acids. Germline CDR1 and CDR2: SGDLS and YYNGEE. Between the trimmed V and J ends, which lost 3 bases and 2 bases, there was a span of 12 bases. CDR3 nucleotide sequence: TGTGCCAGCAGCGGGGACACCCTGCCCTATAATTCACCCCTCCACTTT. Residues: CASSGDTLPYNSPLHF. The full variable domain, completed using reference TRBV9 and TRBJ1-6, is DSGVTQTPKHLITATGQRVTLRCSPRSGDLSVYWYQQSLDQGLQFLIQYYNGEERAKGNILERFSAQQFPDLHSELNLSSLELGDSALYFCASSGDTLPYNSPLHFGNGTRLTVT.

CDR3 in amino acids: CASTLLAGGEDTQYF. The CDR3 nucleotides are TGCGCCAGCACCCTCCTAGCGGGAGGCGAAGATACGCAGTATTTT. This sequence joins TRBV5-1 and TRBJ2-3, with TRBD2 matching 11 bases. The CDR3 totals 15 residues. The germline CDR1 and CDR2 sequences are SGHRS and YFSETQ. V lost 6 bases to trimming and J lost 5 bases; unmatched junction nucleotides: 8.

The V gene is TRBV9, the J gene TRBJ1-5; D might be TRBD1 (6 bases). Germline-derived CDR1 and CDR2 are SGDLS and YYNGEE. There are 15 residues in the CDR3. V lost 4 bases and J 2 bases, leaving 13 bases between the germline ends. In DNA form, the CDR3 reads TGTGCCAGCAGCCCCCGGGGGGCGGGCAATCAGCCCCAGCATTTT. This codes for CASSPRGAGNQPQHF.

The table lists this clone with a count of one. The chain carries TRBV5-1 and TRBJ2-5; 8 bases are a match to TRBD1. V lost 6 bases to trimming and J lost 5 bases; unmatched junction nucleotides: 6. The CDR3 is 13 amino acids. The germline V gene has CDR1 SGHRS and CDR2 YFSETQ. DNA of the CDR3: TGCGCCAGCACCACAGGGGGTGGTGAGACCCAGTACTTC. Translation: CASTTGGGETQYF.

V usage is TRBV19 and J usage is TRBJ1-6; D call uncertain. This CDR3 is 13 amino acids long. V was shortened by 7 bases and J by 4 bases, with 8 bases between the two germline ends. Germline assignment: CDR1 LNHDA and CDR2 SQIVND (reference sequence). The CDR3 region is CASTVGYNSPLHF. Here the CDR3 DNA reads TGTGCCAGTACGGTCGGGTATAATTCACCCCTCCACTTT.

The V gene is TRBV4-1, the J gene TRBJ1-1; possible D gene TRBD1, 5 bases. Germline CDR1 reads MGHRA; CDR2 reads YSYEKL. CDR3 length equals 14 residues. Trimming stripped 2 bases from V and 4 bases from J, with 11 bases between. CDR3 sequence reads: CASSQRGGGTEAFF. CDR3 nucleotide sequence: TGCGCCAGCAGCCAACGGGGGGGAGGCACTGAAGCTTTCTTT.

The V call is TRBV3-1 (or the pseudogene TRBV3-2), the J call TRBJ1-6, with a possible D match to TRBD1 (6 bases). CDR1 and CDR2 from the germline V gene are LGHDT and YNNKEL (reference sequence). V lost 4 bases and J lost 9, with 13 bases in between. The CDR3 spans 14 residues. The CDR3 loop reads CASSPKGGGSPLHF. In DNA, the CDR3 is TGTGCCAGCAGCCCAAAGGGGGGGGGTTCACCCCTCCACTTT.

The J gene is TRBJ2-7, the V gene TRBV4-2; D not resolved. The CDR3 has 16 amino acids. V lost 2 bases and J lost 1, with 15 bases in between. Per germline, CDR1 LGHNA and CDR2 YNFKEQ. The CDR3 protein is CASSQLSGGASYEQYF. CDR3 sequence (DNA): TGTGCCAGCAGCCAACTAAGTGGTGGAGCTTCCTACGAGCAGTACTTC.

The rearrangement uses TRBV9 and TRBJ2-3, with D possibly matching TRBD2 (6 bases). The V end was cut by 4 bases, the J end by 2 bases, with 11 bases between. CDR3 size: 14 residues. Per germline, CDR1 SGDLS and CDR2 YYNGEE. The CDR3 protein is CASSIGDFTDTQYF. The CDR3 DNA reads as TGTGCCAGCAGCATAGGGGACTTCACAGATACGCAGTATTTT.

The rearrangement uses TRBV4-1 and TRBJ1-6, with TRBD1 matching over 7 bases. CDR3 length: 13 amino acids. V lost 6 bases, J lost 7 bases, and 3 bases stayed unmatched. The germline V gene has CDR1 MGHRA and CDR2 YSYEKL. In nucleotides, the CDR3 is TGCGCCAGCAGTCAGGGGGACAATTCACCCCTCCACTTT. It encodes CASSQGDNSPLHF.

CDR3 in amino acids: CASAMAADLNTGELFF. The DNA for the CDR3 is TGTGCCAGCGCCATGGCAGCGGACTTGAACACCGGGGAGCTGTTTTTT. The gene calls are TRBV4-2 and TRBJ2-2; the D gene is possibly TRBD2 (5 bases). The germline V gene has CDR1 LGHNA and CDR2 YNFKEQ. The V gene lost 8 bases and the J gene lost 1 base, with 17 bases spanning the gap. This CDR3 is built from 16 residues.

This chain links TRBV19 with TRBJ1-1; D call uncertain. CDR1 and CDR2 (germline): LNHDA, SQIVND (reference sequence). The CDR3 totals 13 residues. V dropped 6 bases and J dropped 1 base, with 9 bases sitting between them. Here the CDR3 DNA reads TGTGCCAGTAGACAGCCTCCGAACACTGAAGCTTTCTTT. It yields the protein CASRQPPNTEAFF.

Only one count was recorded for this clone. The chain joins TRBV10-3 to TRBJ1-2, with 7 bases fitting TRBD1. Per germline, CDR1 ENHRY and CDR2 SYGVKD. The J segment lost 5 bases and the V segment lost 4 bases, leaving 4 bases of the junction unmatched. This CDR3 spans 13 amino acids. For the CDR3, the DNA is TGTGCCATCAGTGCGGACAGGTGGTATGGCTACACCTTC. This codes for CAISADRWYGYTF.

This clone was seen just once. The rearrangement joins TRBV2 to TRBJ2-7; maybe TRBD1 (5 bases). Germline V CDR1 and CDR2: SNHLY, FYNNEI. V lost 5 bases to trimming and J lost 3 bases, with 26 bases between them. This CDR3 comprises 18 residues. The CDR3 sequence is CASSPTWGWGNEDYEQYF. In DNA, the CDR3 is TGTGCCAGCAGTCCAACGTGGGGTTGGGGCAACGAAGACTACGAGCAGTACTTC.

This chain links TRBV12-5 with TRBJ1-1; TRBD1 agrees at 7 bases. J was trimmed by 0 bases and V by 6 bases; bases with no gene match: 13. Germline V CDR1 and CDR2: LGHNT, FRNRAP. The CDR3 loop spans 17 amino acids. Here the CDR3 reads CASGRRTGSTMNTEAFF. DNA of the CDR3: TGTGCTAGTGGCCGCCGGACAGGCTCAACCATGAACACTGAAGCTTTCTTT. The full variable domain, with the rest looked up from reference TRBV12-5 and TRBJ1-1, is DARVTQTPRHKVTEMGQEVTMRCQPILGHNTVFWYRQTMMQGLELLAYFRNRAPLDDSGMPKDRFSAEMPDATLATLKIQPSEPRDSAVYFCASGRRTGSTMNTEAFFGQGTRLTVV.

The chain has TRBV5-6 and TRBJ1-5, with 10 nucleotides matching TRBD1. From germline, CDR1 is SGHDT and CDR2 YYEEEE. The CDR3 loop spans 17 amino acids. Unmatched junction bases numbered 12, after V lost 2 bases and J lost 7 bases. The CDR3 spells CASSFGGWDRGSQPQHF. CDR3 DNA sequence: TGTGCCAGCAGCTTCGGTGGGTGGGACAGGGGCTCCCAGCCCCAGCATTTT.

The chain carries TRBV2 and TRBJ2-2, with 9 nucleotides matching TRBD1. The CDR3 has 16 residues. The germline CDR1 and CDR2 sequences are SNHLY and FYNNEI. Trimming cost V 6 bases and J 2 bases; bases outside gene matches: 7. CDR3 in amino acids: CASRGDREINTGELFF. The CDR3 DNA reads TGTGCCAGCAGGGGGGACAGGGAGATAAACACCGGGGAGCTGTTTTTT.